This is a list of T cell receptor beta chains from one sample in a study of OX40 agonist ivuxolimab in advanced cancers. Only in-frame clones appear in the TCRdb table, and some are missing; sequencing was by immunoSEQ multiplex PCR. The sample lists tens of thousands of clones; roughly 87% were seen once. The source was CD4+ or CD8+ T cells sorted from blood, collected in a trial of the OX40 agonist ivuxolimab. These receptors all stem from an adult with an advanced solid tumor such as melanoma, head and neck, liver or kidney cancer. CDR3s include the opening cysteine and the closing phenylalanine or tryptophan. A D gene is named only where the DNA matches it firmly. The size entry is marked missing in some rows and otherwise reads once, few, many or a size class.

>-|TRBJ1-5|TRBV6-6|TRBD1
CASSFLTGGNQPQHF
TGTGCCAGCAGTTTCCTGACAGGGGGGAATCAGCCCCAGCATTTT
>-|TRBJ2-7|TRBV6-5|-
CASRTGYEQYF
TGTGCCAGCAGAACAGGGTACGAGCAGTACTTC
>once|TRBJ1-4|TRBV5-4|-
CASSRGGAGNEKLFF
TGTGCCAGCAGCCGCGGGGGCGCTGGGAATGAAAAACTGTTTTTT
>-|TRBJ2-7|TRBV7-3|TRBD1
CASSLTRDRAYEQYF
TGTGCCAGCAGCTTAACACGGGACAGGGCCTACGAGCAGTACTTC
>-|TRBJ1-1|TRBV6-6|-
CASSYDRRANTEAFF
TGTGCCAGCAGTTACGACAGGAGGGCCAACACTGAAGCTTTCTTT
>few|TRBJ2-7|TRBV7-3|TRBD1
CASSLEQGSEQYF
TGTGCCAGCAGCTTGGAACAGGGGAGCGAGCAGTACTTC
>-|TRBJ2-2|TRBV5-5|TRBD1
CASSLAGTGGLPGELFF
TGTGCCAGCAGCTTGGCCGGGACAGGTGGGCTGCCCGGGGAGCTGTTTTTT
>-|TRBJ2-7|TRBV4-2|-
CASSPIGGTYEQYF
TGTGCCAGCAGCCCCATCGGCGGGACCTACGAGCAGTACTTC
>-|TRBJ2-3|TRBV2|-
CASSEEGTPSTDTQYF
TGTGCCAGCAGTGAAGAGGGGACACCTAGCACAGATACGCAGTATTTT
>-|TRBJ1-4|TRBV5-1|-
CASSLAGWNEKLFF
TGCGCCAGCAGCTTGGCAGGGTGGAATGAAAAACTGTTTTTT
>-|TRBJ2-3|TRBV4-3|TRBD2
CASSQETSGGASTDTQYF
TGCGCCAGCAGCCAAGAGACTAGCGGGGGGGCTAGCACAGATACGCAGTATTTT
>once|TRBJ2-1|TRBV2|-
CASSEWLNEQFF
TGTGCCAGCAGTGAGTGGCTGAATGAGCAGTTCTTC
>-|TRBJ1-3|TRBV18|-
CASSLSNYRASGNTIYF
TGTGCCAGCTCACTTTCCAATTACAGGGCATCTGGAAACACCATATATTTT
>-|TRBJ1-5|TRBV5-1|-
CASRGSSNQPQHF
TGCGCCAGCAGAGGCAGTTCCAATCAGCCCCAGCATTTT
>-|TRBJ2-1|TRBV5-6|-
CASSLLVNAEQFF
TGTGCCAGCAGCTTGCTAGTGAACGCTGAGCAGTTCTTC
>-|TRBJ1-2|TRBV30|-
CAWSGAGTNYGYTF
TGTGCCTGGAGTGGGGCAGGAACGAACTATGGCTACACCTTC
>-|TRBJ2-4|TRBV30|-
CAWRQGQLAKNIQYF
TGTGCCTGGAGGCAGGGACAACTAGCCAAAAACATTCAGTACTTC
>-|TRBJ2-1|TRBV19|-
CASRGGLAAGPTGINEQFF
TGTGCCAGTAGAGGGGGGCTGGCGGCAGGACCCACTGGGATCAATGAGCAGTTCTTC
>-|TRBJ2-3|TRBV28|TRBD1
CASKPYRDRGGYF
TGTGCCAGCAAACCCTACCGGGACAGGGGTGGGTATTTT
>once|TRBJ2-7|TRBV9|-
CASSVGGAQGYEQYF
TGTGCCAGCAGCGTAGGCGGAGCCCAGGGCTACGAGCAGTACTTC
>-|TRBJ1-2|TRBV6-1|TRBD1
CASSLRTGAFDGYTF
TGTGCCAGCAGTCTACGTACAGGGGCATTCGATGGCTACACCTTC
>-|TRBJ1-2|TRBV6-1|-
CASSPGGSYGYTF
TGTGCCAGCAGCCCCGGGGGGAGCTATGGCTACACCTTC
>-|TRBJ2-5|TRBV5-5|-
CASYPSGPVRTQYF
TGTGCCAGCTATCCCTCGGGCCCCGTTCGGACCCAGTACTTC
>-|TRBJ1-6|TRBV4-3|-
CASSQREGLSPLHF
TGCGCCAGCAGCCAAAGAGAGGGGCTCTCACCCCTCCACTTT
>once|TRBJ1-6|TRBV7-2|-
CASSGEDSPLHF
TGTGCCAGCAGCGGAGAGGATTCACCCCTCCACTTT
>-|TRBJ1-1|TRBV6-5|TRBD1
CASSYSGRRQGDKAFF
TGTGCCAGCAGTTACTCAGGTAGGAGACAGGGTGACAAAGCTTTCTTT
>-|TRBJ1-5|TRBV6-5|-
CASSYSMGSNQPQHF
TGTGCCAGCAGTTACTCGATGGGAAGCAATCAGCCCCAGCATTTT
>-|TRBJ2-7|TRBV9|-
CASSGRGLRLDGEQYF
TGTGCCAGCAGCGGTAGAGGACTAAGGTTGGACGGCGAGCAGTACTTC
>-|TRBJ1-5|TRBV9|-
CASSVSGDSNQPQHF
TGTGCCAGCAGCGTCTCAGGGGATAGCAATCAGCCCCAGCATTTT
>-|TRBJ2-3|TRBV30|-
CACRTRMGTQYF
TGTGCCTGTAGGACGAGGATGGGAACGCAGTATTTT
>-|TRBJ1-1|TRBV7-9|-
CASSRIPGYTEAFF
TGTGCCAGCAGCCGAATACCGGGGTACACTGAAGCTTTCTTT
>-|TRBJ1-1|TRBV19|-
CASNFRGLYTEAFF
TGTGCCAGTAACTTCAGGGGTTTGTACACTGAAGCTTTCTTT
>-|TRBJ2-1|TRBV18|TRBD2
CASSLGLAERNEQFF
TGTGCCAGCTCACTGGGACTAGCAGAACGCAATGAGCAGTTCTTC
>-|TRBJ1-6|TRBV7-9|-
CASSGSGWSPLHF
TGTGCCAGCAGCGGCAGTGGGTGGTCACCCCTCCACTTT
>-|TRBJ1-1|TRBV6-5|-
CASSERNTEAFF
TGTGCCAGCAGTGAAAGGAACACTGAAGCTTTCTTT
>-|TRBJ2-7|TRBV30|-
CAGYGTPDVEQYF
TGTGCCGGATATGGGACCCCGGATGTTGAGCAGTACTTC
>-|TRBJ2-1|TRBV2|-
CASARAGPSSDEQFF
TGTGCCAGCGCCCGCGCGGGACCCAGCAGCGATGAGCAGTTCTTC
>-|TRBJ1-6|TRBV2|-
CASFGDGNSPLHF
TGTGCCAGCTTCGGGGACGGAAATTCACCCCTCCACTTT
>-|TRBJ2-4|TRBV7-2|-
CASSSGVGGGDAKNIQYF
TGTGCCAGCAGCTCCGGAGTAGGGGGGGGCGACGCCAAAAACATTCAGTACTTC
>-|TRBJ2-1|TRBV21-1|-
CASTRGPSQQFF
TGTGCCAGCACACGAGGACCTAGTCAGCAGTTCTTC
>-|TRBJ1-6|TRBV21-1|-
CASSKRPQGLWGSPLHF
TGTGCCAGCAGCAAAAGGCCCCAGGGGCTTTGGGGTTCACCCCTCCACTTT
>-|TRBJ2-1|TRBV30|-
CAWSVQGAYNEQLF
TGTGCCTGGAGTGTACAAGGGGCCTACAATGAGCAGCTCTTC
>-|TRBJ1-6|TRBV4-1|TRBD1
CASSQRQGAYNSPLHF
TGCGCCAGCAGCCAAAGACAGGGTGCCTATAATTCACCCCTCCACTTT
>-|TRBJ1-4|TRBV25-1|-
CASSESLVWNAEKLFF
TGTGCCAGCAGTGAATCCCTGGTGTGGAATGCTGAAAAACTGTTTTTT
>-|TRBJ1-1|TRBV9|TRBD1
CASSVFQGDGATEAFF
TGTGCCAGCAGCGTATTTCAGGGGGACGGAGCTACTGAAGCTTTCTTT
>few|TRBJ2-2|TRBV9|-
CASSVADNTGELFF
TGTGCCAGCAGCGTAGCCGACAACACCGGGGAGCTGTTTTTT